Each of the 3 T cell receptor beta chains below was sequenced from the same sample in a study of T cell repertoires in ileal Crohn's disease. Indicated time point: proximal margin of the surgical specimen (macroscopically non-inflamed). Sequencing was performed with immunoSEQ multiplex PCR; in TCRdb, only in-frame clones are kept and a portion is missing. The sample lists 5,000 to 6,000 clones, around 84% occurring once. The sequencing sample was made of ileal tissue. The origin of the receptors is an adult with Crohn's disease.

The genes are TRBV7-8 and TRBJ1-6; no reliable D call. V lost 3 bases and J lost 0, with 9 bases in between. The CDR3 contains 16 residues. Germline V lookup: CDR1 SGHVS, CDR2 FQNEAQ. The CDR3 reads CASSFLGSSYNSPLHF. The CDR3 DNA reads TGTGCCAGCAGCTTCCTGGGAAGCTCCTATAATTCACCCCTCCACTTT.

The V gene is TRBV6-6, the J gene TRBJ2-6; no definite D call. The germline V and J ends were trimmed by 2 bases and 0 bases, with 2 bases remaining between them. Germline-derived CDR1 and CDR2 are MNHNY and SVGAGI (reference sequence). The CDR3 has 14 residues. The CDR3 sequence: CASSYDSGANVLTF. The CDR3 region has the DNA TGTGCCAGCAGTTACGACTCTGGGGCCAACGTCCTGACTTTC.

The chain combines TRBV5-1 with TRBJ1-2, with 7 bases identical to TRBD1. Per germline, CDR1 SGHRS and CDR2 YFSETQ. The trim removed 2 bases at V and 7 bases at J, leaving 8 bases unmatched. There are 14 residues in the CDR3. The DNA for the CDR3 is TGCGCCAGCAGCTTACCGGGACAGAGTACTGGCTACACCTTC. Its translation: CASSLPGQSTGYTF.